The next 10 T cell receptor beta chains were all read from a single sample in a study of cytomegalovirus exposure and HLA in healthy donors. PCR used 60 Vbeta primers and 13 Jbeta primers. Assay: immunoSEQ multiplex PCR; the TCRdb copy retains only in-frame clones and omits some. The sample has some 200,000 clones; roughly 84% are singletons. Sequenced material: PBMCs. The receptor set was obtained from a girl aged 5 to 17 in good health and CMV-seronegative.

The chain combines TRBV25-1 with TRBJ2-7, with 8 bases fitting TRBD1. This CDR3 has 14 amino acids. The germline V gene encodes CDR1 MGHDK and CDR2 SYGVNS. V gave up 5 bases and J gave up 5 bases; unmatched junction bases: 8. As DNA, the CDR3 is TGTGCCAGCAGTAGCAGGGGGCGAGGCGACGAGCAGTACTTC. This gives the protein CASSSRGRGDEQYF.

The chain recombines TRBV4-2 with TRBJ1-4; TRBD1 aligns across 8 bases. Germline trimming cut 3 bases from V and 7 bases from J; bases unmatched to any gene: 4. The CDR3 covers 14 residues. Germline loops: CDR1 LGHNA, CDR2 YNFKEQ. The CDR3 nucleotides read TGTGCCAGCAGCCAGGACAGGGTGGTTGAAAAACTGTTTTTT. It translates to CASSQDRVVEKLFF.

The chain links TRBV6-1 to TRBJ2-3, with D tentatively TRBD2 (5 bases). Germline V gene lookup returns CDR1 MNHNS and CDR2 SASEGT. With 2 bases removed from V and 0 bases from J, the gap between germline ends came to 15 bases. The CDR3 runs 17 residues. The CDR3 protein is CASSERAGGSSTDTQYF. The CDR3 bases are TGTGCCAGCAGTGAAAGGGCAGGAGGATCTAGCACAGATACGCAGTATTTT.

V usage is TRBV11-2 and J usage is TRBJ1-3, with D hard to call. The ends were cut back, 6 bases at V and 4 bases at J, with 13 bases in the middle. CDR1 and CDR2 from the germline V gene are SGHAT and FQNNGV. The CDR3 consists of 14 residues. CDR3 nucleotide sequence: TGTGCCAGCAGTCCCCAACCGGGAGGAAACACCATATATTTT. Its protein product is CASSPQPGGNTIYF.

This chain connects TRBV5-1 to TRBJ2-1; 9 nucleotides line up with TRBD1. Trimming at V came to 4 bases and at J to 4 bases, leaving 9 bases not matched to a gene. The CDR3 has 16 residues. Germline CDR1 is SGHRS and CDR2 is YFSETQ. The CDR3 protein is CASSRQGQGDYNEQFF. In nucleotides, the CDR3 is TGCGCCAGCAGCCGGCAGGGACAGGGCGATTACAATGAGCAGTTCTTC.

This chain uses TRBV18 with TRBJ2-1; TRBD2 aligns across 9 bases. Germline assignment: CDR1 KGHSH and CDR2 LQKENI. V lost 4 bases and J lost 5; bases outside the gene matches: 12. The length of the CDR3 is 17 residues. Written as DNA, the CDR3 is TGTGCCAGCTCACTGTCTCGGGCTAGCGGGACCAACAATGAGCAGTTCTTC. Its translation: CASSLSRASGTNNEQFF.

The chain links TRBV5-1 to TRBJ2-5; 7 nucleotides line up with TRBD2. The J call may be incorrect, as the DNA end agrees better with TRBJ2-7. Per the germline V gene, CDR1 is SGHRS and CDR2 is YFSETQ. The CDR3 loop spans 13 amino acids. The DNA of the CDR3 is TGCGCCAGCAGTTACGGGGAGGGCTACGAGCAGTACTTC. Its protein is CASSYGEGYEQYF.

This clone was observed a single time. This rearrangement joins TRBV29-1 to TRBJ2-1, with D unclear. This CDR3 comprises 14 residues. Germline V gives CDR1 SQVTM, CDR2 ANQGSEA. With 5 bases removed from V and 0 bases from J, the gap between germline ends came to 11 bases. The DNA for the CDR3 is TGCAGCGTTTGTCAGGCCAGCTCCTACAATGAGCAGTTCTTC. This codes for CSVCQASSYNEQFF.

The chain couples TRBV19 to TRBJ1-1; D uncertain. The CDR3 sequence is 12 residues long. In germline, CDR1 is LNHDA, CDR2 SQIVND (reference sequence). Trimming cost V 5 bases and J 1 base, with 5 bases left between them. In DNA form, the CDR3 reads TGTGCCAGTAGTCACAAGAACACTGAAGCTTTCTTT. Translating it yields CASSHKNTEAFF.

The rearrangement joins TRBV15 to TRBJ2-5; D gene uncertain. V was pared by 3 bases and J by 3 bases, with 11 bases between. Germline-derived CDR1 and CDR2 are LNHNV and YYDKDF (reference sequence). This CDR3 region has 14 residues. CDR3 nucleotide sequence: TGTGCCACCAGCAGTCCAGAGCGAGAAGAGACCCAGTACTTC. Residues: CATSSPEREETQYF.